The entry below gives a single T cell receptor beta chain sequence along with its context. The age range of participants was 18 to 89 years, with residence in about 25 US areas. Participants' own reports of clinical history determined their cohort assignment. The CDR3 has 14 residues. V dropped 6 bases and J dropped 6; count of bases not matched to a gene: 5. Germline V gene data show CDR1 as SNHLY and CDR2 as FYNNEI. Clones were sequenced by immunoSEQ multiplex PCR, and TCRdb holds only the in-frame ones, with some missing. There are roughly 220,000 clones in the sample; around 86% occur only once, and more than 3.5% lies in the top ten. This specimen comes from a study of blood T cell repertoires in COVID-19. Study-wide context: The analysed material was cDNA or gDNA that came from T cells, B-cell-depleted T cells, or PBMCs.

The sequence came from a middle-aged woman with acute COVID-19. This chain links TRBV2 with TRBJ2-3; 11 bases fit TRBD2. Input material: PBMCs or T cells enriched from blood (not recorded which). This chain's CDR3 is CASRNSGGADTQYF. DNA for the CDR3: TGTGCCAGCAGAAATAGCGGGGGGGCGGATACGCAGTATTTT.